This T cell receptor (beta chain) was recovered during a study of blood T cell repertoires in COVID-19. The table came from immunoSEQ multiplex PCR; TCRdb's copy has only in-frame clones and leaves some out. The table lists 200,000 to 250,000 clones, around four fifths of them singletons. Germline V gene data show CDR1 as SGHRS and CDR2 as YFSETQ. J was trimmed by 4 bases and V by 0 bases; bases with no gene match: 9. The CDR3 is 17 residues long. This sequence was found in a woman between 55 and 75 years old with active or convalescent COVID-19. The sequencing input was peripheral blood. The chain links TRBV5-1 to TRBJ2-2, with TRBD2 matching 7 bases. CDR3 in DNA: TGCGCCAGCAGCTTGGGGGCCTCCCGCGGGAGCACCGGGGAGCTGTTTTTT. Its protein is CASSLGASRGSTGELFF. Full variable domain (outside the CDR3, taken from reference TRBV5-1 and TRBJ2-2): KAGVTQTPRYLIKTRGQQVTLSCSPISGHRSVSWYQQTPGQGLQFLFEYFSETQRNKGNFPGRFSGRQFSNSRSEMNVSTLELGDSALYLCASSLGASRGSTGELFFGEGSRLTVL.